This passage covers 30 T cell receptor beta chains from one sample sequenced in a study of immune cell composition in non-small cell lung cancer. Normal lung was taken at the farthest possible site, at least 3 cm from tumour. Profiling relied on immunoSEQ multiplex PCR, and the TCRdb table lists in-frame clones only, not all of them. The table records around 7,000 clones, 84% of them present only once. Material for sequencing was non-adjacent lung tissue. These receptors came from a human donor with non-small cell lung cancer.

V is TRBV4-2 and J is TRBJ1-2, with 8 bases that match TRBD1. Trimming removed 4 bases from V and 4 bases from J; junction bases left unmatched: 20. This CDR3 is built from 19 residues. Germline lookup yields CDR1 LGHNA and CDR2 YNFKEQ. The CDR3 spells CASSPLAGTGTSRSYGYTF. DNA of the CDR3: TGTGCCAGCAGCCCTCTGGCGGGGACAGGTACGAGTAGGAGCTATGGCTACACCTTC.

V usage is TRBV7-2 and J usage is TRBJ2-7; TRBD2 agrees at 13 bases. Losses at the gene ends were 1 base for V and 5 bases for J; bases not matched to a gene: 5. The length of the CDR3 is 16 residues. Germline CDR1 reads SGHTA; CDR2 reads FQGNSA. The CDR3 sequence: CASSLETGLAGHEQYF. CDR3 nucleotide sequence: TGTGCCAGCAGCTTAGAGACGGGACTAGCGGGGCACGAGCAGTACTTC.

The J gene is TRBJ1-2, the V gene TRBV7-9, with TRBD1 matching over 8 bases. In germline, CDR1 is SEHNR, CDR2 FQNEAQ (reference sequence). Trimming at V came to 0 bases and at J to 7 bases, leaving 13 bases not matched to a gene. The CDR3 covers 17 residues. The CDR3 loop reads CASSLAGQDGRGLGYTF. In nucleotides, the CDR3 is TGTGCCAGCAGCTTAGCGGGACAGGACGGGCGGGGTCTTGGCTACACCTTC.

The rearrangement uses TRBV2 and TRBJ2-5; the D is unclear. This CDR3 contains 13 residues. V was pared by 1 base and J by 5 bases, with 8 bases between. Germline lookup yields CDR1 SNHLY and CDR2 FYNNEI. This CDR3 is CASSEGGRETQYF. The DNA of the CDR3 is TGTGCCAGCAGTGAAGGCGGACGGGAGACCCAGTACTTC.

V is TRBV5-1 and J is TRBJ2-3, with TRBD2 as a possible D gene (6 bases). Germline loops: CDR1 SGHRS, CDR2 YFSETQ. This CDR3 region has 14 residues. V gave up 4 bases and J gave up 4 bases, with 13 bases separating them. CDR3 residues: CASSGGTVSDTQYF. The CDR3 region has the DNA TGCGCCAGCAGCGGCGGGACGGTTTCAGATACGCAGTATTTT. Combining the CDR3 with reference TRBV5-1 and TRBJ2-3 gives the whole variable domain KAGVTQTPRYLIKTRGQQVTLSCSPISGHRSVSWYQQTPGQGLQFLFEYFSETQRNKGNFPGRFSGRQFSNSRSEMNVSTLELGDSALYLCASSGGTVSDTQYFGPGTRLTVL.

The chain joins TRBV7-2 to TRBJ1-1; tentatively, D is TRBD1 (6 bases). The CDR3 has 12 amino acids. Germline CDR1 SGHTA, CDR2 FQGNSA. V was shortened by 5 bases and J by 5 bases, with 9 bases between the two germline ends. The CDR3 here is CASSHRDTEAFF. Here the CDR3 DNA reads TGTGCCAGCAGCCACAGGGATACTGAAGCTTTCTTT.

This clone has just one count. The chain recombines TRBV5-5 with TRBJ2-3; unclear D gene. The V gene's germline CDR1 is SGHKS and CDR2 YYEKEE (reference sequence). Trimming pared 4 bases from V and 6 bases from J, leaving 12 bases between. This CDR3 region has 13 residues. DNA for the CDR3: TGTGCCAGCAGCCTGAGAGATGGTGATACGCAGTATTTT. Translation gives CASSLRDGDTQYF.

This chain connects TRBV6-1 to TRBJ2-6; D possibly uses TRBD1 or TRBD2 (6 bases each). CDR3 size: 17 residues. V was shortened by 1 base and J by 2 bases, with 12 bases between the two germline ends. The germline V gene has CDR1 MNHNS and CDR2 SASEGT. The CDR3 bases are TGTGCCAGCAGTGAAGGGTGGGGGGCTGCTGGGGCCAACGTCCTGACTTTC. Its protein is CASSEGWGAAGANVLTF.

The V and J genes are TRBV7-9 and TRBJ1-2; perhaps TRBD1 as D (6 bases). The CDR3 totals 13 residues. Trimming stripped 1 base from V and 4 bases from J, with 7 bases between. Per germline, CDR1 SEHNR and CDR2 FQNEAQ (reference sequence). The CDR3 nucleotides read TGTGCCAGCAGCTTAGACAGGGCCTATGGCTACACCTTC. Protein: CASSLDRAYGYTF. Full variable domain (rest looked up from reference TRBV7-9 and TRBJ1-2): DTGVSQNPRHKITKRGQNVTFRCDPISEHNRLYWYRQTLGQGPEFLTYFQNEAQLEKSRLLSDRFSAERPKGSFSTLEIQRTEQGDSAMYLCASSLDRAYGYTFGSGTRLTVV.

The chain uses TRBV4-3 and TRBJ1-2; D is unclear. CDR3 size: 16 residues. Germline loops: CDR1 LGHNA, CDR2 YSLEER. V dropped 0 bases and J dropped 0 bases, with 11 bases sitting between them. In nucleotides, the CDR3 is TGCGCCAGCAGCCAAGATGTCCAGAGAGCTAACTATGGCTACACCTTC. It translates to CASSQDVQRANYGYTF.

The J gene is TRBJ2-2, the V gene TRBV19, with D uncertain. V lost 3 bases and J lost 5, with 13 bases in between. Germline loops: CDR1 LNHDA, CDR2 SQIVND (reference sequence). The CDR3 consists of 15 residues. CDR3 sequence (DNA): TGTGCCAGTAGTATCAAGAAACCGCTAACCGGGGAGCTGTTTTTT. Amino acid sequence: CASSIKKPLTGELFF.

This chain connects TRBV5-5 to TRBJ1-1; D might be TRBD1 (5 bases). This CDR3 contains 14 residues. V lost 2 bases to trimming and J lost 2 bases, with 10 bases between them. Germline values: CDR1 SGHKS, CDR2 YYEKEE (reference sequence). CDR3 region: CASSLQVFNTEAFF. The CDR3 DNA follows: TGTGCCAGCAGCTTACAGGTTTTCAACACTGAAGCTTTCTTT.

The CDR3 here is CASSYRRDTEAFF. The CDR3 coding sequence is TGTGCCAGCAGCTACAGGAGGGACACTGAAGCTTTCTTT. The chain is built from TRBV7-2 and TRBJ1-1; TRBD1 is a possible D gene (5 bases). This CDR3 has 13 amino acids. V lost 4 bases and J lost 3, with 9 bases in between. Germline CDR1 reads SGHTA; CDR2 reads FQGNSA.

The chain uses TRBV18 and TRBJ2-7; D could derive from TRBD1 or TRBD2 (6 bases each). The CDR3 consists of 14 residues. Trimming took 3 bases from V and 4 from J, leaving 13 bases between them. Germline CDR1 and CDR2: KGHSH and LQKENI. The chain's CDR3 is CASSPYREVYEQYF. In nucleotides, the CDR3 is TGTGCCAGCTCACCTTACAGGGAGGTATACGAGCAGTACTTC.

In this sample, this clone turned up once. The CDR3 loop is CASSLAEVTGHTEAFF. In DNA form, the CDR3 reads TGTGCCAGCAGCTTAGCGGAAGTGACAGGGCATACTGAAGCTTTCTTT. The chain carries TRBV7-8 and TRBJ1-1, with TRBD1 matching over 7 bases. Per the germline V gene, CDR1 is SGHVS and CDR2 is FQNEAQ. The ends lost 0 bases at V and 5 bases at J; junction bases unmatched: 9. The CDR3 covers 16 residues.

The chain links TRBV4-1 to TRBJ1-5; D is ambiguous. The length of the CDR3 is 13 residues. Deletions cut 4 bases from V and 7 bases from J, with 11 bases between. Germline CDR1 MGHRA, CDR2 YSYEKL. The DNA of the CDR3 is TGCGCCAGCAGCCCCTACGGAGAGCAGCCCCAGCATTTT. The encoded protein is CASSPYGEQPQHF.

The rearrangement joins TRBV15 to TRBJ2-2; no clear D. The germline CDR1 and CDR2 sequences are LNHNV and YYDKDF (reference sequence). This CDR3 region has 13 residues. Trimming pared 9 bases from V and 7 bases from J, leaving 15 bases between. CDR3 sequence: CATAEQSDGELFF. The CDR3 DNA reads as TGTGCCACGGCGGAGCAGTCGGACGGGGAGCTGTTTTTT.

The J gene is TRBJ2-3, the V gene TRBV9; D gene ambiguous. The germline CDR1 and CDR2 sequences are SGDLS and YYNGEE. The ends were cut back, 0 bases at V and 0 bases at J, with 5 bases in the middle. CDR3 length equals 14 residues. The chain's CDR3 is CASSVEDSTDTQYF. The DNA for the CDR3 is TGTGCCAGCAGCGTAGAGGACAGCACAGATACGCAGTATTTT.

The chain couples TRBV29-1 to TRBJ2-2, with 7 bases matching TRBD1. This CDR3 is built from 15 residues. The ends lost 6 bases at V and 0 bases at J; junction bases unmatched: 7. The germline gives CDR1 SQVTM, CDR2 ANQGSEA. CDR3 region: CSVVLGQSNTGELFF. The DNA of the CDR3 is TGCAGCGTAGTTTTGGGACAGTCGAACACCGGGGAGCTGTTTTTT.

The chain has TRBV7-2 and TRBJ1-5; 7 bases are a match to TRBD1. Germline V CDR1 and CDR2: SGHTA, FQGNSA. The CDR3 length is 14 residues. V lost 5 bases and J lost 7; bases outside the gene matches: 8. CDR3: CASSPLWTGQPQHF. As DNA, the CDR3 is TGTGCCAGCAGCCCCCTTTGGACAGGCCAGCCCCAGCATTTT.

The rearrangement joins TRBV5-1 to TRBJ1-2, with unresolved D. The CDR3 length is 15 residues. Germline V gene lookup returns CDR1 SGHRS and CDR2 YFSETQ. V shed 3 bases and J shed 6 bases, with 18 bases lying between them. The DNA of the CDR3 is TGCGCCAGCAGCTCGTCAACGGGCCTAACTGATGGCTACACCTTC. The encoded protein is CASSSSTGLTDGYTF.

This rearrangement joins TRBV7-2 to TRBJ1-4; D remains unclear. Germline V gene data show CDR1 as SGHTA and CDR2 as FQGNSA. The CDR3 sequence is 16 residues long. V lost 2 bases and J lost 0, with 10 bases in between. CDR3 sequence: CASSLTTWATNEKLFF. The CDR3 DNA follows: TGTGCCAGCAGCTTAACTACGTGGGCAACTAATGAAAAACTGTTTTTT.

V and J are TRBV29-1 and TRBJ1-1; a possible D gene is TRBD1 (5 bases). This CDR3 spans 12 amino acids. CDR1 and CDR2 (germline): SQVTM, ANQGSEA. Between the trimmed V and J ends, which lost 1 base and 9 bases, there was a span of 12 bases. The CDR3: CSVEAGGLQAFF. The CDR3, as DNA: TGCAGCGTTGAAGCTGGGGGATTACAAGCTTTCTTT.

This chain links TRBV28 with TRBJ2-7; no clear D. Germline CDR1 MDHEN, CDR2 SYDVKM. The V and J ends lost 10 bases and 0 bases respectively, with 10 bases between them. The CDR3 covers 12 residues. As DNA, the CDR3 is TGTGCCACCGCGGACCCCTCCTACGAGCAGTACTTC. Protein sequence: CATADPSYEQYF.

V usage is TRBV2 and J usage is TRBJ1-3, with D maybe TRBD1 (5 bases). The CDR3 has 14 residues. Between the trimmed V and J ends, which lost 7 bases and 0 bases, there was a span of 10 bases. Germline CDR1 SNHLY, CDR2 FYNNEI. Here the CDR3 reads CASIQAPSGNTIYF. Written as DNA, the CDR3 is TGTGCCAGCATACAGGCTCCCTCTGGAAACACCATATATTTT.

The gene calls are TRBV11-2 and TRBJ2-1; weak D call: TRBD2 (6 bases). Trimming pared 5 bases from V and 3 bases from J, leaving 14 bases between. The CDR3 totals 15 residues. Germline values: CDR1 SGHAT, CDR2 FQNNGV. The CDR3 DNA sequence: TGTGCCAGCAGCCCGGCCGGCGGGGTCTACAATGAGCAGTTCTTC. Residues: CASSPAGGVYNEQFF.

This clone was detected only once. The CDR3 loop is CASTKGQAASEAFF. The DNA of the CDR3 is TGTGCCAGCACCAAGGGACAGGCTGCTAGTGAAGCTTTCTTT. The chain combines TRBV6-6 with TRBJ1-1; 8 bases fit TRBD1. This CDR3 has 14 residues. The trim removed 7 bases at V and 7 bases at J, leaving 11 bases unmatched. From germline, CDR1 is MNHNY and CDR2 SVGAGI (reference sequence).

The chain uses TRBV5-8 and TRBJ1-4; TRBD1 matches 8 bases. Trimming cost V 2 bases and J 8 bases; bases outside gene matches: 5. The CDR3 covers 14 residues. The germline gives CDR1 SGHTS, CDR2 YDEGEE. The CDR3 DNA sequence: TGTGCCAGCAGCTTAAGACAGGGGCACGAAAAACTGTTTTTT. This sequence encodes CASSLRQGHEKLFF.

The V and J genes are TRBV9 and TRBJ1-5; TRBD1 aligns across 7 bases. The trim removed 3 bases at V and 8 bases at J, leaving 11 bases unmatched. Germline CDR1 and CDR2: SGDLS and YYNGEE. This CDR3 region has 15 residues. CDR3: CASSGAGQPLEPQHF. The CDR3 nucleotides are TGTGCCAGCAGCGGGGCGGGACAGCCCCTTGAGCCCCAGCATTTT.

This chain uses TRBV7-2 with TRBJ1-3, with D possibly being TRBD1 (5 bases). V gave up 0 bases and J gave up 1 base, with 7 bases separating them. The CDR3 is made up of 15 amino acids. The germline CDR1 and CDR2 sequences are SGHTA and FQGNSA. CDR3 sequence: CASSLAWGSGNTIYF. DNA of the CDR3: TGTGCCAGCAGCTTAGCGTGGGGGTCTGGAAACACCATATATTTT.